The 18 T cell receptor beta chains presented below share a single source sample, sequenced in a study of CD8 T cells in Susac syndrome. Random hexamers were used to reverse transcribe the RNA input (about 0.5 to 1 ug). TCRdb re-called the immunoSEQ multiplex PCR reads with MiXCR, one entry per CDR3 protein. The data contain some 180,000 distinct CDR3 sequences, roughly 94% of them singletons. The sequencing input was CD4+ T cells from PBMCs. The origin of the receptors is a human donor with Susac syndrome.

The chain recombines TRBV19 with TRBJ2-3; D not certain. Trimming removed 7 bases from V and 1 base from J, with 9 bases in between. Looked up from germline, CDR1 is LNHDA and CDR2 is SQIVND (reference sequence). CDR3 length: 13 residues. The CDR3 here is CASTFTGTDTQYF. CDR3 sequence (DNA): TGTGCCAGTACCTTCACAGGCACAGATACGCAGTATTTT.

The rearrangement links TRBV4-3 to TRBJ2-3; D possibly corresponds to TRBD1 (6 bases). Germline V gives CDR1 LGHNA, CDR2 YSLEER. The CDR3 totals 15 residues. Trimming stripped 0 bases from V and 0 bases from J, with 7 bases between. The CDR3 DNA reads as TGCGCCAGCAGCCAAGATGACAGGAGCACAGATACGCAGTATTTT. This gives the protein CASSQDDRSTDTQYF.

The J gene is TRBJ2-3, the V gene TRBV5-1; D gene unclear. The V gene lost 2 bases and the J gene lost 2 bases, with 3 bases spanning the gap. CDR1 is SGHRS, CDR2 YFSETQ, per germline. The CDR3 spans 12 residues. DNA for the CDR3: TGCGCCAGCAGCTTCAACACAGATACGCAGTATTTT. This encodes CASSFNTDTQYF.

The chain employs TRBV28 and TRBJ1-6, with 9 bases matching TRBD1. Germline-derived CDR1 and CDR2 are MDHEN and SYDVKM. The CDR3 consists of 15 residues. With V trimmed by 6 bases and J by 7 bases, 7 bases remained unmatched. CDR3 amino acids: CASRARQGGNSPLHF. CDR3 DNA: TGTGCCAGCAGAGCCAGACAGGGGGGGAATTCACCCCTCCACTTT.

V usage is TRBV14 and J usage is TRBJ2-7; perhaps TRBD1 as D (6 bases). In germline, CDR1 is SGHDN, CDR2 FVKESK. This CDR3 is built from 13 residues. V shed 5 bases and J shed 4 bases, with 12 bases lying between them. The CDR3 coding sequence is TGTGCCAGCAGCGTCTTCAGGGGTTACGAGCAGTACTTC. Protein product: CASSVFRGYEQYF.

The CDR3 protein is CATSRLAVDTQYF. CDR3 bases: TGTGCCACCAGCAGACTAGCGGTAGATACGCAGTATTTT. The rearrangement joins TRBV15 to TRBJ2-3; 7 bases are shared with TRBD2. CDR3 length: 13 amino acids. The V gene end was trimmed by 2 bases and the J gene end by 5 bases; junction bases not matched to a gene: 1. The germline gives CDR1 LNHNV, CDR2 YYDKDF (reference sequence).

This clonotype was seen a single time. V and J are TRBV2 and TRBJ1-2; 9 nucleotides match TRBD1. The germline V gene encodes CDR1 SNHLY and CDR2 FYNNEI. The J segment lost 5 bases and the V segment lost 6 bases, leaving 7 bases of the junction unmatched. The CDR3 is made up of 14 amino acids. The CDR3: CASRATGTGYGYTF. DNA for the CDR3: TGTGCCAGCAGAGCAACCGGGACAGGGTATGGCTACACCTTC.

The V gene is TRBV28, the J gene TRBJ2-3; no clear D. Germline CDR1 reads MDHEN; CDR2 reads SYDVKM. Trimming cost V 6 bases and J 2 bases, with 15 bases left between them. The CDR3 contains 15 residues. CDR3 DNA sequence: TGTGCCAGCAGAGTTTTGGGAACACCCACAGATACGCAGTATTTT. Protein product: CASRVLGTPTDTQYF.

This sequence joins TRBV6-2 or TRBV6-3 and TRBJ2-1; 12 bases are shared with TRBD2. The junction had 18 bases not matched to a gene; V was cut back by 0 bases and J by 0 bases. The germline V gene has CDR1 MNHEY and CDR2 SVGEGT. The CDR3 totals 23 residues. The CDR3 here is CASSYSKAGGPTSGRLSYNEQFF. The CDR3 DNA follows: TGTGCCAGCAGTTACTCAAAGGCAGGGGGCCCAACTAGCGGGAGGCTCTCCTACAATGAGCAGTTCTTC.

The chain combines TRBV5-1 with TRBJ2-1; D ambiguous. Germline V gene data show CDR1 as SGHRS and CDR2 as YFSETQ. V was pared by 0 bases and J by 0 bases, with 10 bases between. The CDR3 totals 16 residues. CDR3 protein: CASSLAGFSSYNEQFF. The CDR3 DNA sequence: TGCGCCAGCAGCTTGGCAGGTTTTAGCTCCTACAATGAGCAGTTCTTC.

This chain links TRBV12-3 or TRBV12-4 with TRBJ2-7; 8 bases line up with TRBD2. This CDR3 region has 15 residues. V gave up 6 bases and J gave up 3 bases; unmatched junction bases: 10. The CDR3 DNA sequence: TGTGCCAGCAGCCCACCGGGCGGGAGGAACTACGAGCAGTACTTC. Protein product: CASSPPGGRNYEQYF.

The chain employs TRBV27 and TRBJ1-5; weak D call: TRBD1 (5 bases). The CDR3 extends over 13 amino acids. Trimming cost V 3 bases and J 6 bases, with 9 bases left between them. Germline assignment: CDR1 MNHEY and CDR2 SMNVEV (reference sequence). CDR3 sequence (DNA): TGTGCCAGCAGTTTTCGGGGGGGTCAGCCCCAGCATTTT. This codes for CASSFRGGQPQHF.

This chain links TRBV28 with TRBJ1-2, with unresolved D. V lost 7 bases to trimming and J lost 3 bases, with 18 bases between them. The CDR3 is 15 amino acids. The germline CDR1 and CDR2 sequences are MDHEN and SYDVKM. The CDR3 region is CASTPTGLRHYGYTF. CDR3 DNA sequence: TGTGCCAGCACCCCTACGGGGTTGAGACACTATGGCTACACCTTC.

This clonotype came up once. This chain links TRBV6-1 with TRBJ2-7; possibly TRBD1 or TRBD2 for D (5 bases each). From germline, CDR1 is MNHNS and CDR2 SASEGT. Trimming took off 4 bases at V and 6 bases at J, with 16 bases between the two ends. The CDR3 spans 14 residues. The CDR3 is CASSGDHGRFEQYF. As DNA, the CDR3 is TGTGCCAGCAGTGGGGACCACGGGCGTTTCGAGCAGTACTTC.

The DNA of the CDR3 is TGTGCCAGCAGCCGGGACAGGGCAAGGTCTCGGGCTTCACCCCTCCACTTT. It yields the protein CASSRDRARSRASPLHF. The rearrangement uses TRBV7-8 and TRBJ1-6; 9 bases fit TRBD1. The CDR3 loop spans 17 amino acids. V trimming: 5 bases; J trimming: 9 bases; junction bases outside the gene matches: 14. Germline V gene data show CDR1 as SGHVS and CDR2 as FQNEAQ.

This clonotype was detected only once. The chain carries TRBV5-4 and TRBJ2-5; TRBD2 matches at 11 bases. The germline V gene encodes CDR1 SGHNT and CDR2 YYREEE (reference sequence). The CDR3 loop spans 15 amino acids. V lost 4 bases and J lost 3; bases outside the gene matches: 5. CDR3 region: CASSRGGLAEETQYF. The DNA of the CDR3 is TGTGCCAGCAGCAGGGGGGGACTAGCGGAAGAGACCCAGTACTTC.

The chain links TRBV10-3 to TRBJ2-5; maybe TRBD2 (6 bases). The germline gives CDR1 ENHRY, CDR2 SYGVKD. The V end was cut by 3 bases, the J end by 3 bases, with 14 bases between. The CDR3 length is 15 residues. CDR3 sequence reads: CAISDGGAPKETQYF. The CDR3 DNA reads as TGTGCCATCAGTGACGGGGGTGCGCCAAAAGAGACCCAGTACTTC.

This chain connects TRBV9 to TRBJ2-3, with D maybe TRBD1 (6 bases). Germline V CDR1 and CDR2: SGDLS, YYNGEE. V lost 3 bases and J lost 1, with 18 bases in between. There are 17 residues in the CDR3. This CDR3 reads CASSARGGTLRTDTQYF. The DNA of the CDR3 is TGTGCCAGCAGCGCCAGGGGTGGGACACTCCGCACAGATACGCAGTATTTT.